This record covers a single TCR beta chain. This entry comes from a study of blood T cell repertoires in COVID-19. The overall study: Sources were T cells, B-cell-depleted T cells, or PBMCs; the material itself was cDNA or gDNA.

The CDR3 is 14 amino acids. The germline gives CDR1 SEHNR, CDR2 FQNEAQ (reference sequence). V lost 4 bases and J lost 6; bases outside the gene matches: 7. Libraries were prepared by immunoSEQ multiplex PCR; TCRdb keeps only in-frame clonotypes and omits some of them. Among over 200,000 clones listed, 88% were seen once. The TCR was taken from a woman aged 55-70 years with acute or convalescent COVID-19. The sample comprised peripheral blood. The chain is built from TRBV7-9 and TRBJ2-7; TRBD1 agrees at 9 bases. CDR3 loop: CASSSTGGQGEQYF. Written as DNA, the CDR3 is TGTGCCAGCAGCTCGACAGGGGGACAGGGCGAGCAGTACTTC.